The rows below give T cell receptor beta chains drawn from one sample of a study of technical replicates of blood from a handful of donors. This table comes from immunoSEQ multiplex PCR, and its TCRdb copy is limited to in-frame clones, with some not included. This table holds 75,000 to 100,000 clones, roughly 96% found once. The sample comprised T cells isolated from PBMCs. The origin of the receptors is a human donor in good health. Both conserved end residues are part of each CDR3. The order of the fields is J gene, D gene, clone size, V gene, CDR3 DNA, CDR3 protein. D genes are given only for firm matches. A row's size may be missing; if present it is once, few, many or a size class.

j_gene: TRBJ2-7; d_gene: -; abundance: -; v_gene: TRBV2; CDR3nt: TGTGCCAGCAGAGCCTTTCAGGGCAGTTCCTCCTACGAGCAGTACTTC; CDR3aa: CASRAFQGSSSYEQYF
j_gene: TRBJ2-1; d_gene: -; abundance: -; v_gene: TRBV7-9; CDR3nt: TGTGCCAGCAGCTACTCGAAAGGGGTTAGCTCCTACAATGAGCAGTTCTTC; CDR3aa: CASSYSKGVSSYNEQFF
j_gene: TRBJ2-5; d_gene: TRBD1; abundance: -; v_gene: TRBV27; CDR3nt: TGTGCCAGCAGTTTGGGACAGCAAGAGACCCAGTACTTC; CDR3aa: CASSLGQQETQYF
j_gene: TRBJ1-5; d_gene: TRBD1; abundance: -; v_gene: TRBV15; CDR3nt: TGTGCCACCAGTACGACAGGGGGGACAGGGCCCCAGCATTTT; CDR3aa: CATSTTGGTGPQHF
j_gene: TRBJ2-7; d_gene: -; abundance: -; v_gene: TRBV27; CDR3nt: TGTGCCAGCAGTACAAAGTCCTCCTACGAGCAGTACTTC; CDR3aa: CASSTKSSYEQYF
j_gene: TRBJ2-3; d_gene: -; abundance: -; v_gene: TRBV6-1; CDR3nt: TGTGCCAGCAGCTTGACAGGAGCCGGCACAGATACGCAGTATTTT; CDR3aa: CASSLTGAGTDTQYF
j_gene: TRBJ2-1; d_gene: -; abundance: -; v_gene: TRBV19; CDR3nt: TGTGCCAGTGGGGGATTGGGGGCCGGTGAGCAGTTCTTC; CDR3aa: CASGGLGAGEQFF
j_gene: TRBJ2-1; d_gene: -; abundance: -; v_gene: TRBV5-1; CDR3nt: TGCGCCAGCAGCGCGCTGACTAGTACCACGATCCAGCAGTTCTTC; CDR3aa: CASSALTSTTIQQFF
j_gene: TRBJ1-3; d_gene: -; abundance: -; v_gene: TRBV2; CDR3nt: TGTGCCAGCAGTGTAGACAGAGAGCCTGGAAACACCATATATTTT; CDR3aa: CASSVDREPGNTIYF
j_gene: TRBJ2-1; d_gene: -; abundance: -; v_gene: TRBV19; CDR3nt: TGTGCCAGTAGTTCGTATTACAATGAGCAGTTCTTC; CDR3aa: CASSSYYNEQFF
j_gene: TRBJ2-7; d_gene: -; abundance: -; v_gene: TRBV7-7; CDR3nt: TGTGCTAGCAGCTTAAAAAGAGAACTAACCTACGAGCAGTACTTC; CDR3aa: CASSLKRELTYEQYF
j_gene: TRBJ2-7; d_gene: TRBD2; abundance: -; v_gene: TRBV4-1; CDR3nt: TGCGCCAGCAGCCACACCGGGACTACCACTTACGAGCAGTACTTC; CDR3aa: CASSHTGTTTYEQYF
j_gene: TRBJ2-7; d_gene: TRBD2; abundance: -; v_gene: TRBV2; CDR3nt: TGTGCCAGCAAGGGTCTAGCGGGAGGCCCGACCTACGAGCAGTACTTC; CDR3aa: CASKGLAGGPTYEQYF
j_gene: TRBJ2-2; d_gene: -; abundance: -; v_gene: TRBV9; CDR3nt: TGTGCCAGCAGCGTAGATCGGAGAACCAGCGGGGAGCTGTTTTTT; CDR3aa: CASSVDRRTSGELFF
j_gene: TRBJ1-2; d_gene: -; abundance: -; v_gene: TRBV4-3; CDR3nt: TGCGCCAGCAGCCCCCGAGGGGGACGGCAGGAGGGCTACACCTTC; CDR3aa: CASSPRGGRQEGYTF
j_gene: TRBJ2-7; d_gene: -; abundance: -; v_gene: TRBV2; CDR3nt: TGTGCCAGTAGTCCTACAGGGTCTCGCTACGAGCAGTACTTC; CDR3aa: CASSPTGSRYEQYF
j_gene: TRBJ1-1; d_gene: -; abundance: -; v_gene: TRBV30; CDR3nt: TGTGCCTGGAGTTGGGCACCAGACACTGAAGCTTTCTTT; CDR3aa: CAWSWAPDTEAFF
j_gene: TRBJ1-1; d_gene: -; abundance: -; v_gene: TRBV25-1; CDR3nt: TGTGCCAGCAGTAGTTACTACACTGAAGCTTTCTTT; CDR3aa: CASSSYYTEAFF
j_gene: TRBJ1-2; d_gene: -; abundance: -; v_gene: TRBV5-4; CDR3nt: TGTGCCAGCAGCTTGGCCGGGGGGGCGCAATATGGCTACACCTTC; CDR3aa: CASSLAGGAQYGYTF
j_gene: TRBJ2-5; d_gene: -; abundance: -; v_gene: TRBV19; CDR3nt: TGTGCCACCAGACACAGGGAAGAGACCCAGTACTTC; CDR3aa: CATRHREETQYF
j_gene: TRBJ2-1; d_gene: -; abundance: -; v_gene: TRBV20-1; CDR3nt: TGCAGTGCTAGTCATAGGTTCTTC; CDR3aa: CSASHRFF
j_gene: TRBJ2-7; d_gene: TRBD1; abundance: once; v_gene: TRBV18; CDR3nt: TGTGCCAGCTCACCAGAACGTTCCGGGACAGGGACCTACGAGCAGTACTTC; CDR3aa: CASSPERSGTGTYEQYF
j_gene: TRBJ1-5; d_gene: -; abundance: -; v_gene: TRBV7-2; CDR3nt: TGTGCCAGCAGCTTAGAGGGGGGGACTCAGCCCCAGCATTTT; CDR3aa: CASSLEGGTQPQHF
j_gene: TRBJ2-4; d_gene: -; abundance: -; v_gene: TRBV25-1; CDR3nt: TGTGCCAGCAGTAGTAGTCTAGCCAAAAACATTCAGTACTTC; CDR3aa: CASSSSLAKNIQYF
j_gene: TRBJ2-7; d_gene: -; abundance: -; v_gene: TRBV6-5; CDR3nt: TGTGCCAGCAGCCCCTCCGAGGCCTACGAGCAGTACTTC; CDR3aa: CASSPSEAYEQYF
j_gene: TRBJ2-1; d_gene: TRBD2; abundance: -; v_gene: TRBV5-4; CDR3nt: TGTGCCAGCTCGTTGACGCGGGAGAGTGAGCAGTTCTTC; CDR3aa: CASSLTRESEQFF
j_gene: TRBJ1-1; d_gene: TRBD1; abundance: few; v_gene: TRBV9; CDR3nt: TGTGCCAGCAGCGGAGCGACAGGGAAGAACACTGAAGCTTTCTTT; CDR3aa: CASSGATGKNTEAFF
j_gene: TRBJ1-1; d_gene: -; abundance: -; v_gene: TRBV4-1; CDR3nt: TGCGCCAGCAGCCAAGGGGCAGGGACAAACACTGAAGCTTTCTTT; CDR3aa: CASSQGAGTNTEAFF
j_gene: TRBJ1-4; d_gene: -; abundance: -; v_gene: TRBV6-5; CDR3nt: TGTGCCAGCCGGGACATGGGCGAAAAACTGTTTTTT; CDR3aa: CASRDMGEKLFF
j_gene: TRBJ2-1; d_gene: TRBD2; abundance: once; v_gene: TRBV7-2; CDR3nt: TGTGCCAGCAGCTTGGGCGGGAGGGGTTACAATGAGCAGTTCTTC; CDR3aa: CASSLGGRGYNEQFF
j_gene: TRBJ2-3; d_gene: -; abundance: -; v_gene: TRBV7-9; CDR3nt: TGTGCCAGCAGGTTGTACGGGGTTAGCACAGATACGCAGTATTTT; CDR3aa: CASRLYGVSTDTQYF
j_gene: TRBJ2-2; d_gene: TRBD1; abundance: -; v_gene: TRBV30; CDR3nt: TGTGCCTGGAGTGTACCAGGGGGCAACACCGGGGAGCTGTTTTTT; CDR3aa: CAWSVPGGNTGELFF
j_gene: TRBJ2-2; d_gene: TRBD2; abundance: few; v_gene: TRBV6-4; CDR3nt: TGTGCCAGCACTAGCGGGAGCACCGGGGAGCTGTTTTTT; CDR3aa: CASTSGSTGELFF
j_gene: TRBJ2-7; d_gene: TRBD2; abundance: -; v_gene: TRBV6-6; CDR3nt: TGTGCCAGCAGTCCCCCGGGCCTAGCGGTGTACGAGCAGTACTTC; CDR3aa: CASSPPGLAVYEQYF
j_gene: TRBJ2-7; d_gene: TRBD2; abundance: -; v_gene: TRBV4-3; CDR3nt: TGCGCCAGCAGCCAAGACGACTTTGGACTAGCGGGGGTCTCCTACGAGCAGTACTTC; CDR3aa: CASSQDDFGLAGVSYEQYF
j_gene: TRBJ1-1; d_gene: TRBD1; abundance: -; v_gene: TRBV28; CDR3nt: TGTGCCAGCAGTTTACCTGGCAGGGGGGTAACTGAAGCTTTCTTT; CDR3aa: CASSLPGRGVTEAFF
j_gene: TRBJ1-1; d_gene: -; abundance: -; v_gene: TRBV28; CDR3nt: TGTGCCAGCAGTCCGGTTCGGGGCACTGAAGCTTTCTTT; CDR3aa: CASSPVRGTEAFF
j_gene: TRBJ1-1; d_gene: TRBD1; abundance: -; v_gene: TRBV7-2; CDR3nt: TGTGCCAGCAGCGGACAGGGAGAAGCTTTCTTT; CDR3aa: CASSGQGEAFF
j_gene: TRBJ2-5; d_gene: -; abundance: -; v_gene: TRBV19; CDR3nt: TGTGCCAGTAGTGCCGTATTTCGGGGAGAGGAGACCCAGTACTTC; CDR3aa: CASSAVFRGEETQYF
j_gene: TRBJ1-2; d_gene: TRBD1; abundance: -; v_gene: TRBV5-6; CDR3nt: TGTGCCAGCAGCTTATTAGGACAGGGGGCTTCTGGCTACACCTTC; CDR3aa: CASSLLGQGASGYTF
j_gene: TRBJ2-3; d_gene: -; abundance: -; v_gene: TRBV18; CDR3nt: TGTGCCAGCTCACCACCATCAGGACTCACAGATACGCAGTATTTT; CDR3aa: CASSPPSGLTDTQYF